This entry lists 28 T cell receptor beta chains sequenced from one sample in a study of memory CD4+ T cells and cytomegalovirus serostatus. Single viable CD3+CD4+CD8-CD45RO+ cells were sorted as the memory CD4+ T cells. Data came from immunoSEQ multiplex PCR; TCRdb stores just in-frame clones and leaves some out. The sample has about 50,000 clones; just under 80% are singletons. Sequencing was done on a sample of memory CD4+ T cells from blood. The receptors were sampled from an adult in good health and CMV-seronegative.

The rearrangement links TRBV30 to TRBJ1-6; weak D call: TRBD1 (5 bases). CDR3 size: 14 residues. Germline V gene sequence: CDR1 GTSNPN, CDR2 SVGIG (reference sequence). Deletions cut 8 bases from V and 3 bases from J, with 14 bases between. CDR3 loop: CAKRGPSYNSPLHF. CDR3 DNA: TGTGCCAAGAGGGGACCGAGCTATAATTCACCCCTCCACTTT. Together with reference TRBV30 and TRBJ1-6, the CDR3 gives the full variable domain: SQTIHQWPATLVQPVGSPLSLECTVEGTSNPNLYWYRQAAGRGLQLLFYSVGIGQISSEVPQNLSASRPQDRQFILSSKKLLLSDSGFYLCAKRGPSYNSPLHFGNGTRLTVT.

The genes are TRBV18 and TRBJ2-6, with 7 nucleotides matching TRBD1. After removal of 1 base from V and 1 base from J, the junction contained 4 bases not matched to a gene. This CDR3 region has 17 residues. CDR1 is KGHSH and CDR2 is LQKENI in the germline V gene. The CDR3 coding sequence is TGTGCCAGCTCACCACAAAACAGGGGTTCTGGGGCCAACGTCCTGACTTTC. This codes for CASSPQNRGSGANVLTF.

This clone was seen only a few times. This chain uses TRBV7-3 with TRBJ2-1, with 12 positions matching TRBD1. Germline V lookup: CDR1 SGHTA, CDR2 FQGTGA. CDR3 length: 16 residues. V shed 4 bases and J 6 bases; nucleotides not matched to a gene: 7. The CDR3 here is CASSSLGDRGLNEQFF. CDR3 DNA: TGTGCCAGCAGCTCATTAGGGGACAGGGGGCTCAATGAGCAGTTCTTC. Looking up the rest from reference TRBV7-3 and TRBJ2-1 gives the full variable domain: GAGVSQTPSNKVTEKGKYVELRCDPISGHTALYWYRQSLGQGPEFLIYFQGTGAADDSGLPNDRFFAVRPEGSVSTLKIQRTERGDSAVYLCASSSLGDRGLNEQFFGPGTRLTVL.

In this sample, this clone turned up a few times. This sequence joins TRBV11-2 and TRBJ1-4; possibly TRBD1 for D (5 bases). V lost 5 bases and J 8 bases, leaving 18 bases between the germline ends. This CDR3 is 15 amino acids long. CDR1 and CDR2 (germline): SGHAT, FQNNGV. The CDR3 DNA reads as TGTGCCAGCAGCCTATTGGGGGGGAGGAACGAAAAACTGTTTTTT. Translating it yields CASSLLGGRNEKLFF.

This rearrangement joins TRBV5-8 to TRBJ2-5; TRBD1 agrees at 10 bases. CDR1 and CDR2 (germline): SGHTS, YDEGEE. This CDR3 comprises 15 residues. Trimming at V came to 4 bases and at J to 5 bases, leaving 8 bases not matched to a gene. The CDR3: CASSIGTGESETQYF. CDR3 sequence (DNA): TGTGCCAGCAGCATAGGGACAGGGGAATCCGAGACCCAGTACTTC.

V gene TRBV29-1 combines with J gene TRBJ2-7; no clear D. The V and J ends lost 7 bases and 4 bases respectively, with 20 bases between them. The CDR3 extends over 14 amino acids. CDR1 and CDR2 from the germline V gene are SQVTM and ANQGSEA. The chain's CDR3 is CSAVTRSNSYEQYF. In nucleotides, the CDR3 is TGCAGCGCCGTGACCCGGAGCAACTCTTACGAGCAGTACTTC.

The chain combines TRBV5-4 with TRBJ1-2; D may be TRBD1 (5 bases). V dropped 0 bases and J dropped 6 bases, with 12 bases sitting between them. This CDR3 comprises 14 residues. Germline V gives CDR1 SGHNT, CDR2 YYREEE (reference sequence). The CDR3 sequence is CASSLGQGMDGYTF. The CDR3, as DNA: TGTGCCAGCAGCTTGGGGCAGGGAATGGATGGCTACACCTTC.

The V call is TRBV18, the J call TRBJ2-3; perhaps TRBD1 as D (6 bases). V lost 8 bases and J lost 2, with 17 bases in between. This CDR3 is 15 amino acids long. Germline V gene lookup returns CDR1 KGHSH and CDR2 LQKENI. Written as DNA, the CDR3 is TGTGCCAGCCTAGACGACAGGAGAGACACAGATACGCAGTATTTT. It translates to CASLDDRRDTDTQYF. Complete variable domain (other parts from reference TRBV18 and TRBJ2-3): NAGVMQNPRHLVRRRGQEARLRCSPMKGHSHVYWYRQLPEEGLKFMVYLQKENIIDESGMPKERFSAEFPKEGPSILRIQQVVRGDSAAYFCASLDDRRDTDTQYFGPGTRLTVL.

This clone has just one count. The chain combines TRBV19 with TRBJ2-6, with a possible D match to TRBD1 (7 bases). The germline V gene encodes CDR1 LNHDA and CDR2 SQIVND (reference sequence). The V end was cut by 5 bases, the J end by 2 bases, with 19 bases between. The CDR3 has 18 amino acids. The CDR3 here is CASSPHRQGGAGANVLTF. The CDR3 DNA reads TGTGCCAGTAGTCCACACCGACAGGGAGGCGCTGGGGCCAACGTCCTGACTTTC.

The V gene is TRBV7-9, the J gene TRBJ1-4; 10 nucleotides align to TRBD1. Trimming removed 6 bases from V and 7 bases from J; junction bases left unmatched: 11. CDR3 size: 16 residues. CDR1 and CDR2 (germline): SEHNR, FQNEAQ (reference sequence). CDR3 coding DNA: TGTGCCAGCAGTTTTTTTTCCGGGACAGGGGCTGAAAAACTGTTTTTT. Encoded protein: CASSFFSGTGAEKLFF.

The chain carries TRBV9 and TRBJ2-1; 8 bases match TRBD1. The CDR3 sequence is 16 residues long. Germline lookup yields CDR1 SGDLS and CDR2 YYNGEE. Trimming took 0 bases from V and 2 from J; bases not matched to a gene: 4. CDR3 DNA sequence: TGTGCCAGCAGCGTAGAACCGGGACAGGCCTACAATGAGCAGTTCTTC. Translating gives CASSVEPGQAYNEQFF.

The chain couples TRBV28 to TRBJ1-5; no firm D call. Trimming removed 7 bases at V and 1 base at J, with 11 bases between. The germline V gene has CDR1 MDHEN and CDR2 SYDVKM. This CDR3 spans 14 amino acids. The CDR3 nucleotides read TGTGCCAGCACCTCGGCGGGGAGCAATCAGCCCCAGCATTTT. Its protein is CASTSAGSNQPQHF.

The CDR3 loop is CASSLGQSYEQYF. CDR3 nucleotide sequence: TGTGCCAGCAGTTTAGGGCAGTCCTACGAGCAGTACTTC. This chain uses TRBV27 with TRBJ2-7, with D hard to call. Germline CDR1 MNHEY, CDR2 SMNVEV (reference sequence). The CDR3 is 13 amino acids. V lost 2 bases, J lost 1 base, and 6 bases lay in between.

The chain has TRBV11-2 and TRBJ2-3, with 7 bases lining up with TRBD1. In germline, CDR1 is SGHAT, CDR2 FQNNGV. The CDR3 is 16 residues long. The J segment lost 3 bases and the V segment lost 5 bases, leaving 11 bases of the junction unmatched. The CDR3, as DNA: TGTGCCAGCAGCGACCGAAGACAGGGACAAACAGATACGCAGTATTTT. This sequence encodes CASSDRRQGQTDTQYF.

This clone appeared a single time. CDR3 residues: CASSWQTETQYF. As DNA, the CDR3 is TGTGCCAGTAGTTGGCAAACAGAGACCCAGTACTTC. The chain uses TRBV19 and TRBJ2-5; D is undetermined. V was clipped by 5 bases and J by 4 bases, with 8 bases between them. The CDR3 has 12 amino acids. CDR1 and CDR2 from the germline V gene are LNHDA and SQIVND (reference sequence). Looking up the rest from reference TRBV19 and TRBJ2-5 gives the full variable domain: DGGITQSPKYLFRKEGQNVTLSCEQNLNHDAMYWYRQDPGQGLRLIYYSQIVNDFQKGDIAEGYSVSREKKESFPLTVTSAQKNPTAFYLCASSWQTETQYFGPGTRLLVL.

The table lists this clone with a count of one. The chain has TRBV5-1 and TRBJ2-5; no firm D call. Trimming took 4 bases from V and 2 from J, leaving 6 bases between them. Germline assignment: CDR1 SGHRS and CDR2 YFSETQ. The CDR3 extends over 12 amino acids. The CDR3 nucleotides read TGCGCCAGCAGCCCGAAACAAGAGACCCAGTACTTC. As protein: CASSPKQETQYF.

This clone has just a few counts. The rearrangement links TRBV11-2 to TRBJ2-5; 7 bases are a match to TRBD2. From germline, CDR1 is SGHAT and CDR2 FQNNGV. This CDR3 is 16 amino acids long. Germline trimming cut 5 bases from V and 2 bases from J; bases unmatched to any gene: 11. This CDR3 is CASSGGVREAQETQYF. Written as DNA, the CDR3 is TGTGCCAGCAGCGGAGGAGTCCGGGAGGCGCAAGAGACCCAGTACTTC.

The rearrangement uses TRBV11-2 and TRBJ2-4; 7 nucleotides align to TRBD2. This CDR3 is 16 amino acids long. J gave up 1 base and V 2 bases, and 5 bases lay outside the gene matches. From germline, CDR1 is SGHAT and CDR2 FQNNGV. The DNA of the CDR3 is TGTGCCAGCAGCTTAACTAGCGTATTGGCCAAAAACATTCAGTACTTC. It translates to CASSLTSVLAKNIQYF.

The genes are TRBV5-6 and TRBJ2-2; D remains ambiguous. The ends were cut back, 2 bases at V and 3 bases at J, with 17 bases in the middle. Germline V gene lookup returns CDR1 SGHDT and CDR2 YYEEEE. The CDR3 spans 17 residues. CDR3 nucleotides: TGTGCCAGCAGCTTTGGTTCTCTTTGGGATTACACCGGGGAGCTGTTTTTT. This sequence encodes CASSFGSLWDYTGELFF.

This clone has a single count. The gene calls are TRBV5-5 and TRBJ2-1, with 9 bases identical to TRBD2. CDR1 is SGHKS and CDR2 is YYEKEE in the germline V gene (reference sequence). The length of the CDR3 is 15 residues. V trimming: 4 bases; J trimming: 2 bases; junction bases outside the gene matches: 4. The CDR3 is CASSPIAGAYNEQFF. CDR3 nucleotide sequence: TGTGCCAGCAGCCCGATAGCGGGAGCCTACAATGAGCAGTTCTTC.

The rearrangement uses TRBV6-1 and TRBJ1-5, with a tentative D call TRBD1 (5 bases). The CDR3 extends over 17 amino acids. Trimming pared 3 bases from V and 0 bases from J, leaving 15 bases between. Per the germline V gene, CDR1 is MNHNS and CDR2 is SASEGT. DNA of the CDR3: TGTGCCAGCAGTGACTTGTCGACAGTGTTTAGCAATCAGCCCCAGCATTTT. This translates into CASSDLSTVFSNQPQHF.

The V gene is TRBV11-2, the J gene TRBJ1-1, with no clear D. The CDR3 length is 14 residues. CDR1 and CDR2 from the germline V gene are SGHAT and FQNNGV. The V and J ends lost 1 base and 4 bases respectively, with 10 bases between them. The CDR3 DNA reads as TGTGCCAGCAGCTTAGCAGGAAGTGGCACTGAAGCTTTCTTT. This sequence encodes CASSLAGSGTEAFF.

The DNA of the CDR3 is TGTGCTAGTGGTTTGGGTGAGACCTCCTACAATGAGCAGTTCTTC. Protein product: CASGLGETSYNEQFF. The V call is TRBV12-5, the J call TRBJ2-1; D not certain. The CDR3 totals 15 residues. The V gene lost 1 base and the J gene lost 0 bases, with 7 bases spanning the gap. Germline lookup yields CDR1 LGHNT and CDR2 FRNRAP.

This clone appeared a single time. As DNA, the CDR3 is TGCGCCAGCAGCCCTCGTGGGGGCCACGAGCAGTACTTC. Its translation is CASSPRGGHEQYF. The V and J genes are TRBV4-1 and TRBJ2-7; possibly TRBD1 for D (6 bases). Trimming took off 4 bases at V and 5 bases at J, with 12 bases between the two ends. The CDR3 has 13 residues. From germline, CDR1 is MGHRA and CDR2 YSYEKL.

V and J are TRBV5-1 and TRBJ2-6; a weak D match, TRBD1 (6 bases). V dropped 2 bases and J dropped 2 bases, with 8 bases sitting between them. The V gene's germline CDR1 is SGHRS and CDR2 YFSETQ. The CDR3 sequence is 15 residues long. The CDR3 region is CASSFRGTGANVLTF. CDR3 DNA: TGCGCCAGCAGCTTCAGGGGAACTGGGGCCAACGTCCTGACTTTC. Supplemented by reference TRBV5-1 and TRBJ2-6, the full variable domain reads KAGVTQTPRYLIKTRGQQVTLSCSPISGHRSVSWYQQTPGQGLQFLFEYFSETQRNKGNFPGRFSGRQFSNSRSEMNVSTLELGDSALYLCASSFRGTGANVLTFGAGSRLTVL.

This rearrangement joins TRBV18 to TRBJ2-1; D not certain. The germline V gene has CDR1 KGHSH and CDR2 LQKENI. The CDR3 extends over 14 amino acids. Trimming shortened V by 3 bases and J by 4 bases, and 10 bases separated the two germline ends. DNA for the CDR3: TGTGCCAGCTCACCTGATAGGGCGTACAATGAGCAGTTCTTC. It translates to CASSPDRAYNEQFF.

The rearrangement uses TRBV11-2 and TRBJ1-3; D gene uncertain. CDR1 SGHAT and CDR2 FQNNGV come from the germline V gene. Trimming shortened V by 4 bases and J by 0 bases, and 13 bases separated the two germline ends. This CDR3 spans 16 amino acids. The DNA for the CDR3 is TGTGCCAGCAGCTCCCCCGCAGTAATCTCTGGAAACACCATATATTTT. It encodes CASSSPAVISGNTIYF.

This chain connects TRBV5-4 to TRBJ2-2; D perhaps matches TRBD2 (6 bases). The V and J ends lost 0 bases and 6 bases respectively, with 12 bases between them. Germline V lookup: CDR1 SGHNT, CDR2 YYREEE (reference sequence). The CDR3 length is 15 residues. The CDR3 sequence is CASSLGGRKPGELFF. CDR3 DNA sequence: TGTGCCAGCAGCTTGGGTGGGAGGAAGCCCGGGGAGCTGTTTTTT.